The 22 T cell receptor beta chains listed next were all sequenced from one sample in a study of T cell repertoires in cytomegalovirus infection. For these receptors, no antigen is known. TCRdb re-called the reads through MiXCR, storing one row per CDR3 protein. The sample lists about 310,000 distinct CDR3 sequences, approximately 25% seen once, with approximately 12% in the top ten. The sample here was cultured PBMCs, taken from culture after CMV antigen stimulation. These TCRs come from a human donor in good health (CMV status not recorded). Some clones in this sample may be carry-over from other donors' samples.

The CDR3 reads CSGLADPGNEQFF. CDR3 DNA sequence: TGCAGTGGACTAGCGGACCCAGGGAATGAGCAGTTCTTC. This chain joins TRBV20-1 and TRBJ2-1; 9 positions match TRBD2. The CDR3 runs 13 residues. V was pared by 7 bases and J by 7 bases, with 8 bases of the junction left unmatched. Germline loops: CDR1 DFQATT, CDR2 SNEGSKA (reference sequence).

This clonotype was recorded a few times. This chain links TRBV6-2 or TRBV6-3 with TRBJ2-2, with 14 bases that match TRBD2. The CDR3 totals 18 residues. Germline-derived CDR1 and CDR2 are MNHEY and SVGEGT. V lost 4 bases to trimming and J lost 6 bases; unmatched junction nucleotides: 10. CDR3 sequence: CASSSFPTSGRVAGELFF. The DNA for the CDR3 is TGTGCCAGCAGTTCCTTTCCGACTAGCGGGAGGGTGGCCGGGGAGCTGTTTTTT.

This clonotype was observed many times. The chain carries TRBV7-2 and TRBJ1-3; the D gene is possibly TRBD1 (5 bases). Germline-derived CDR1 and CDR2 are SGHTA and FQGNSA. The length of the CDR3 is 19 residues. V shed 4 bases and J shed 0 bases, with 22 bases lying between them. As DNA, the CDR3 is TGTGCCAGCAGCTCTCCGGGGGTAGGCAACGGGAGCTCTGGAAACACCATATATTTT. It translates to CASSSPGVGNGSSGNTIYF.

The table lists this clonotype with many counts. The chain carries TRBV6-2 or TRBV6-3 and TRBJ1-1; D not certain. The V and J ends lost 2 bases and 7 bases respectively, with 11 bases between them. This CDR3 spans 13 amino acids. Germline CDR1 is MNHEY and CDR2 is SVGEGT. Written as DNA, the CDR3 is TGTGCCAGCAGTTACGTCCAGAACGGTGAAGCTTTCTTT. Translating it yields CASSYVQNGEAFF.

Many counts were recorded for this clonotype. The chain has TRBV19 and TRBJ2-2; D gene ambiguous. V lost 4 bases to trimming and J lost 6 bases, with 9 bases between them. CDR1 LNHDA and CDR2 SQIVND come from the germline V gene (reference sequence). The CDR3 length is 13 residues. CDR3 sequence (DNA): TGTGCCAGTAGTACAGGAACCGCCGGGGAGCTGTTTTTT. Translation: CASSTGTAGELFF.

This clonotype was found a few times. The chain recombines TRBV19 with TRBJ1-2; 10 bases match TRBD1. V was clipped by 6 bases and J by 5 bases; unmatched bases: 12. The V gene's germline CDR1 is LNHDA and CDR2 SQIVND (reference sequence). This CDR3 spans 16 amino acids. CDR3 sequence reads: CASSDLATGGWYGYTF. In DNA form, the CDR3 reads TGTGCCAGTAGCGACCTAGCGACAGGGGGCTGGTATGGCTACACCTTC.

This clonotype was seen at least ten times. The genes are TRBV7-2 and TRBJ1-4; TRBD1 aligns across 11 bases. The CDR3 extends over 15 amino acids. V trimming: 1 base; J trimming: 8 bases; junction bases outside the gene matches: 3. Germline-derived CDR1 and CDR2 are SGHTA and FQGNSA. Here the CDR3 reads CASSLGTGGGEKLFF. CDR3 nucleotides: TGTGCCAGCAGCTTAGGGACAGGGGGCGGGGAAAAACTGTTTTTT.

This clonotype has just one count. This sequence joins TRBV27 and TRBJ2-2; 10 positions agree with TRBD2. CDR1 MNHEY and CDR2 SMNVEV come from the germline V gene (reference sequence). The CDR3 covers 17 residues. The V segment lost 5 bases and the J segment 6 bases; nucleotides outside the gene matches: 12. DNA for the CDR3: TGTGCCAGCAGTCCAGGACGTCTAGCGGGAGAGGCCGGGGAGCTGTTTTTT. Translating it yields CASSPGRLAGEAGELFF.

V is TRBV4-1 and J is TRBJ2-1, with D possibly being TRBD2 (6 bases). The CDR3 consists of 15 residues. V lost 4 bases, J lost 6 bases, and 16 bases lay in between. Per germline, CDR1 MGHRA and CDR2 YSYEKL. CDR3 coding DNA: TGCGCCAGCAGCCGGGGGGACCAGCGCGGCAATGAGCAGTTCTTC. The encoded protein is CASSRGDQRGNEQFF.

This chain links TRBV28 with TRBJ1-5; 8 bases are shared with TRBD1. Looked up from germline, CDR1 is MDHEN and CDR2 is SYDVKM. V dropped 3 bases and J dropped 7; count of bases not matched to a gene: 8. There are 15 residues in the CDR3. The CDR3 reads CASSLPGGRGQPQHF. The DNA of the CDR3 is TGTGCCAGCAGTTTGCCAGGGGGCAGGGGACAGCCCCAGCATTTT.

V and J are TRBV4-1 and TRBJ1-5; TRBD1 matches at 7 bases. This CDR3 spans 16 amino acids. Losses at the gene ends were 0 bases for V and 2 bases for J; bases not matched to a gene: 4. CDR1 and CDR2 from the germline V gene are MGHRA and YSYEKL. In DNA, the CDR3 is TGCGCCAGCAGCCAAGAGCCCGGGACAGGCAATCAGCCCCAGCATTTT. Its translation: CASSQEPGTGNQPQHF.

The V gene is TRBV7-2, the J gene TRBJ2-3, with 7 bases aligning to TRBD1. The CDR3 loop spans 15 amino acids. Trimming cost V 1 base and J 2 bases; bases outside gene matches: 3. Looked up from germline, CDR1 is SGHTA and CDR2 is FQGNSA. The CDR3 coding sequence is TGTGCCAGCAGCTTAGTAGGGACAGTCACAGATACGCAGTATTTT. Amino acids: CASSLVGTVTDTQYF.

This clonotype was found once. The V gene is TRBV19, the J gene TRBJ2-3, with TRBD2 as a possible D gene (5 bases). Germline lookup yields CDR1 LNHDA and CDR2 SQIVND (reference sequence). The V gene lost 5 bases and the J gene lost 5 bases, with 14 bases spanning the gap. This CDR3 contains 14 residues. The CDR3 region is CASSSQEAIDTQYF. In DNA, the CDR3 is TGTGCCAGTAGTTCCCAGGAGGCCATAGATACGCAGTATTTT.

This clonotype was recorded at least ten times. The CDR3 spells CASSSRPGLVNTGELFF. The CDR3, as DNA: TGTGCCAGCAGCTCAAGGCCGGGGTTGGTGAACACCGGGGAGCTGTTTTTT. V usage is TRBV7-8 and J usage is TRBJ2-2, with D possibly being TRBD2 (5 bases). From germline, CDR1 is SGHVS and CDR2 FQNEAQ. CDR3 length: 17 residues. V lost 4 bases to trimming and J lost 1 base, with 16 bases between them.

This chain connects TRBV15 to TRBJ2-7; D ambiguous. This CDR3 has 13 residues. Germline V gene data show CDR1 as LNHNV and CDR2 as YYDKDF (reference sequence). Between the trimmed V and J ends, which lost 0 bases and 2 bases, there was a span of 5 bases. The CDR3 spells CATSRDYAYEQYV. The CDR3 DNA sequence: TGTGCCACCAGCAGAGATTACGCCTACGAGCAGTACGTC.

This clonotype has ten or more counts. This sequence joins TRBV7-2 and TRBJ2-5; 10 bases map to TRBD2. Germline V gene data show CDR1 as SGHTA and CDR2 as FQGNSA. The CDR3 is 16 amino acids. V shed 3 bases and J 3 bases; nucleotides not matched to a gene: 7. The CDR3 spells CASSFLTLAGEETQYF. For the CDR3, the DNA is TGTGCCAGCAGCTTCCTCACCCTAGCGGGAGAAGAGACCCAGTACTTC.

This clonotype has ten or more counts. The J gene is TRBJ2-5, the V gene TRBV7-2; D unresolved. Germline CDR1 and CDR2: SGHTA and FQGNSA. This CDR3 has 13 residues. V dropped 2 bases and J dropped 4 bases, with 8 bases sitting between them. This chain's CDR3 is CASSLRQRETQYF. The CDR3 DNA reads as TGTGCCAGCAGCTTAAGGCAGCGAGAGACCCAGTACTTC.

The chain combines TRBV12-3 or TRBV12-4 with TRBJ1-1, with 9 bases that match TRBD1. J lost 1 base, V lost 8 bases, and 14 bases had no gene match. CDR3 size: 17 residues. Here the CDR3 DNA reads TGTGCCAGCCTATACCGGACAGGGGTAAGCGGGAACACTGAAGCTTTCTTT. Protein product: CASLYRTGVSGNTEAFF.

This clonotype was picked up a small number of times. The rearrangement uses TRBV11-2 and TRBJ2-1; TRBD1 matches 11 bases. With 5 bases clipped from V and 9 bases from J, the junction kept 6 bases outside the gene matches. Germline values: CDR1 SGHAT, CDR2 FQNNGV. CDR3 length: 14 amino acids. This chain's CDR3 is CASSPGQGAGEQFF. The CDR3 nucleotides read TGTGCCAGCAGCCCAGGACAGGGGGCAGGTGAGCAGTTCTTC.

This clonotype showed up many times. The chain recombines TRBV7-2 with TRBJ1-2; a weak D match, TRBD1 (5 bases). Germline values: CDR1 SGHTA, CDR2 FQGNSA. The CDR3 is 14 amino acids. Trimming pared 3 bases from V and 4 bases from J, leaving 12 bases between. In DNA, the CDR3 is TGTGCCAGCAGCTTCGAGACAGCCTTCTATGGCTACACCTTC. Its protein product is CASSFETAFYGYTF.

In its sample, this clonotype was seen a few times. The chain couples TRBV12-3 or TRBV12-4 to TRBJ2-3; 8 bases match TRBD1. The V gene end was trimmed by 3 bases and the J gene end by 4 bases; junction bases not matched to a gene: 6. This CDR3 region has 15 residues. CDR3 amino acids: CASSFVTGVPDTQYF. CDR3 nucleotide sequence: TGTGCCAGCAGTTTCGTGACAGGGGTACCAGATACGCAGTATTTT.

This chain links TRBV20-1 with TRBJ1-1; D gene unclear. V lost 7 bases and J lost 0, with 18 bases in between. CDR1 is DFQATT and CDR2 is SNEGSKA in the germline V gene (reference sequence). The CDR3 is 15 residues long. This chain's CDR3 is CSGLRTRIMNTEAFF. DNA for the CDR3: TGCAGTGGTCTCAGGACCCGCATTATGAACACTGAAGCTTTCTTT.